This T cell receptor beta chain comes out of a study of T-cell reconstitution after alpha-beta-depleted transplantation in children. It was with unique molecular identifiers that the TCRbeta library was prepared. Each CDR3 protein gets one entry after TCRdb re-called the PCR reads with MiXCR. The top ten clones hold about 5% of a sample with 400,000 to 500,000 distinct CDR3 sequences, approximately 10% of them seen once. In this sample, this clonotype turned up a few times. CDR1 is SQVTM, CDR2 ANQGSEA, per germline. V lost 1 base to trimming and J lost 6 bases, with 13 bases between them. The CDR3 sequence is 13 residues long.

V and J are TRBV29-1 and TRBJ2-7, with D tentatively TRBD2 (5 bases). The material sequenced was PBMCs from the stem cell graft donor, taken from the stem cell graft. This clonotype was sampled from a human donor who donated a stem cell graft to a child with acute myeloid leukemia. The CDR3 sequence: CSVEASGIGEQYF. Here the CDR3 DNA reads TGCAGCGTTGAAGCCTCCGGGATTGGCGAGCAGTACTTC.